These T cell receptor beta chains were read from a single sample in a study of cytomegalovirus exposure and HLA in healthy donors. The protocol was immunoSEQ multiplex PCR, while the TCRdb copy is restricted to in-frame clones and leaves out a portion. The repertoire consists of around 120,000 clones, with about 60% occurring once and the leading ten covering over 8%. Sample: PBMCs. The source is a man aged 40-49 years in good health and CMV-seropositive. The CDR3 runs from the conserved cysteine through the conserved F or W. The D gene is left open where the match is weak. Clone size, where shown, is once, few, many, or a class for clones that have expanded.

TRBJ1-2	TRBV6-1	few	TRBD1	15	TGTGCCAGCAGACACCAGGGACAGAGTACCTATGGCTACACCTTC	CASRHQGQSTYGYTF
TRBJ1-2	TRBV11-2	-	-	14	TGTGCCAGCAGCTTAGAAGCCAGCGTCTATGGCTACACCTTC	CASSLEASVYGYTF
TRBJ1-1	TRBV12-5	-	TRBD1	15	TGTGCTAGTGGTCCCCGAGCAGGGGGCCACGATGAAGCTTTCTTT	CASGPRAGGHDEAFF
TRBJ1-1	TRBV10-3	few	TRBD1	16	TGTGCCATCAGTGAGGGCAGGGGGACGATTAACACTGAAGCTTTCTTT	CAISEGRGTINTEAFF
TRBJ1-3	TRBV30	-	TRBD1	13	TGTGCCTGGAACAGGGGGATTGGAAACACCATATATTTT	CAWNRGIGNTIYF
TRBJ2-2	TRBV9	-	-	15	TGTGCCAGCAGCGTATGGGCCGAATACACCGGGGAGCTGTTTTTT	CASSVWAEYTGELFF
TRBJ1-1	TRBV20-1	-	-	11	TGCAGTGCTAGAGATTTAGTTGAAGCTTTCTTT	CSARDLVEAFF
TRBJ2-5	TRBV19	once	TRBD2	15	TGTGCCAGTAGTATTATAGCGGGACCGGGGGAGACCCAGTACTTC	CASSIIAGPGETQYF
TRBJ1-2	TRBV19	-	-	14	TGTGCCAGTAGAGGAGGCCGTAGCGGCTATGGCTACACCTTC	CASRGGRSGYGYTF
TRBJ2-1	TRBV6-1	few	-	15	TGTGCCAGCACCCGACTAAATCCTCTCTACAATGAGCAGTTCTTC	CASTRLNPLYNEQFF